This T cell receptor beta chain emerged from a study of blood T cell repertoires in COVID-19. Study information: Sites across the United States, Italy and Spain contributed samples from acute and convalescent COVID-19. T cells, B-cell-depleted T cells, or PBMCs supplied cDNA or gDNA.

This clone was recorded once. Authors' processing steps: Estimation of nucleated cell counts relied on the amplification of reference gene primers. The assay was immunoSEQ multiplex PCR, and TCRdb's table has in-frame clones only and misses some. V, J and clone size derive from that table, while D and trimming were established from the DNA sequence. The repertoire includes roughly 150,000 clones, around 87% of them detected once, and 10% sits in the top ten. The CDR3 is 14 residues long. CDR1 SGHTA and CDR2 FQGTGA come from the germline V gene. The V and J ends lost 0 bases and 6 bases respectively, with 11 bases between them. Seattle patients were enrolled while actively infected and followed longitudinally.

This sequence originates from a woman in her seventies with COVID-19, enrolled during active disease. The sequencing input was peripheral blood. This chain joins TRBV7-3 and TRBJ1-2, with D possibly matching TRBD1 (6 bases). CDR3 coding DNA: TGTGCCAGCAGCTTAACGGGGGCAGGGGATGGCTACACCTTC. This encodes CASSLTGAGDGYTF.